The clone carrying this TCR beta chain was observed a handful of times. The antigen is not known. The sample comes from a study of T cells in Graves' hyperthyroidism and ophthalmopathy. General study results and limits: Ophthalmopathy cases were set apart from stable hyperthyroidism by a 13 V-J model.

Amplification targeted TCR beta CDR3 regions from RNA transcripts. During a first-round RT-PCR of the TCR CDR3, the HTBI primer set was used. Each CDR3 protein gets one entry after TCRdb re-called the multiplex PCR reads with MiXCR. The sample records about 480,000 distinct CDR3 sequences, roughly 23% being singletons. Germline CDR1 MNHNS, CDR2 SASEGT. The CDR3 has 13 amino acids. The germline V and J ends were trimmed by 7 bases and 3 bases, with 12 bases remaining between them. Sequencing used blood. This TCR was recovered from a woman between 65 and 79 years old with Graves' ophthalmopathy. The chain links TRBV6-1 to TRBJ1-1; possibly TRBD1 for D (6 bases). CDR3 nucleotides: TGTGCCAGCACCTTACAGGGAGACACTGAAGCTTTCTTT. Protein sequence: CASTLQGDTEAFF.